This T cell receptor (beta chain) was identified in a study of CD4 T cells in relation to SARS-CoV-2 and coronaviruses. Study-wide context: TCR beta CDR3s were sequenced after approximately ten-day antigen culture of PBMCs. The negative reference was HIV-1 Nef peptide pool or peptide-free culture. The study, taken as a whole, reports: Compared with monoreactive clones, crossreactive clones showed significantly weaker SARS-CoV-2 expansion.

Before the COVID-19 pandemic, during about 2010-2019, CD4+ T cells were taken from unexposed donors. The cells were cultured for about 10 days before CD4+ T cells were isolated. Cells permitting, SARS-CoV-2 S/N and four cold-coronavirus spikes were tested on unexposed-donor CD4+ T cells. This clone is medium-sized within its sample. Its target is not known. The junction and the germline gene differ at one end; a read error may be behind it. The CDR3 has 13 residues. Germline-derived CDR1 and CDR2 are MNHEY and SMNVEV (reference sequence). The repertoire was sequenced with immunoSEQ multiplex PCR; TCRdb's copy has only in-frame clones and lacks some. The sample lists 20,000 to 25,000 clones; approximately 72% were seen once.

Sequenced material: CD4+ T cells from PBMCs, cultured in vitro. The chain recombines TRBV27 with TRBJ1-5, with D uncertain. This clonotype originated in a human donor in good health. In DNA, the CDR3 is TGTGCCAGCAGCTTATTTAGCAATCAGCCCCAGCATTTT. This sequence encodes CASSLFSNQPQHF.